Listed below are T cell receptor beta chains from one sample, sequenced in a study of T cells after yellow fever vaccination. MiXCR, run by TCRdb on the 5' RACE reads, gives a single entry per CDR3 protein. The repertoire holds a few hundred thousand distinct CDR3 sequences, with about 12% as singletons. The sequences come from CD4+ T cells sorted from PBMCs, collected 15 days after the yellow fever booster vaccination. The receptors were gathered from a man younger than 30 who received the YFV17D yellow fever vaccine. Both conserved end residues are part of each CDR3. Each record gives: V gene, J gene, D gene, clone size, CDR3 DNA, CDR3 protein. D genes are given only for firm matches. Clone size is given for some rows only: seen once, a few or many times, or a class if the clone is expanded.

V: TRBV18
J: TRBJ1-3
D: -
size: -
DNA: TGTGCCAGCTCACCAGGGGACGTCTCTGGAAACACCATATATTTT
CDR3: CASSPGDVSGNTIYF

V: TRBV19
J: TRBJ2-5
D: TRBD1
size: once
DNA: TGTGCCAGTCCCCCTTGTGGACAGGGGGCCAAAGAGACCCAGTACTTC
CDR3: CASPPCGQGAKETQYF

V: TRBV7-2
J: TRBJ2-1
D: TRBD2
size: -
DNA: TGTGCCAGCAACCCGGGGGGGGCATACAATGAGCAGTTCTTC
CDR3: CASNPGGAYNEQFF

V: TRBV5-1
J: TRBJ2-5
D: TRBD2
size: -
DNA: TGCGCCAGCAGCCTACTGACTAGCGGGTCGACTTTACAAGAGACCCAGTACTTC
CDR3: CASSLLTSGSTLQETQYF

V: TRBV5-5
J: TRBJ2-7
D: -
size: -
DNA: TGTGCCAGCAGCCGCTCTCTAACGGCAGGGCCATACGAGCAGTACTTC
CDR3: CASSRSLTAGPYEQYF

V: TRBV3-1
J: TRBJ1-2
D: -
size: -
DNA: TGTGCCAGCAGCCAAGACAGGGCCTATGGCTACACCTTC
CDR3: CASSQDRAYGYTF

V: TRBV24-1
J: TRBJ2-2
D: TRBD1
size: few
DNA: TGTGCCACCACTGCGGGGACAGGGGCGACCGGGGAGCTGTTTTTT
CDR3: CATTAGTGATGELFF

V: TRBV5-1
J: TRBJ2-1
D: TRBD2
size: -
DNA: TGCGCCAGCAGCAGGTCGGGTAGCGGGGCAATGAATGAGCAGTTCTTC
CDR3: CASSRSGSGAMNEQFF

V: TRBV7-6
J: TRBJ2-3
D: -
size: -
DNA: TGTGCCAGCAGCTCCCGGACAGAGACCACAGATACGCAGTATTTT
CDR3: CASSSRTETTDTQYF

V: TRBV3-1
J: TRBJ2-2
D: -
size: many
DNA: TGTGCCAGCAGCCCGAGGGGGATTCCCGGGGAGCTGTTTTTT
CDR3: CASSPRGIPGELFF

V: TRBV5-1
J: TRBJ2-3
D: -
size: -
DNA: TGCGCCAGCATGGGGTTTAGCACAGATACGCAGTATTTT
CDR3: CASMGFSTDTQYF

V: TRBV9
J: TRBJ2-7
D: TRBD2
size: -
DNA: TGTGCCACCCAGCGGGGCGGCTACGAGCAGTACTTC
CDR3: CATQRGGYEQYF

V: TRBV4-1
J: TRBJ1-1
D: TRBD1
size: many
DNA: TGCGCCAGCAGCCGACAGGGAGGTAAGGACACTGAAGCTTTCTTT
CDR3: CASSRQGGKDTEAFF

V: TRBV6-1
J: TRBJ1-3
D: -
size: few
DNA: TGTGCCAGCAGTGCCGAAAGGGGAAACACCATATATTTT
CDR3: CASSAERGNTIYF

V: TRBV6-6
J: TRBJ2-3
D: -
size: many
DNA: TGTGCCAGCAGTCCGGGACTTGATACGCAGTATTTT
CDR3: CASSPGLDTQYF

V: TRBV2
J: TRBJ1-5
D: -
size: few
DNA: TGTGCCAGCAGGGAGGGAGACTATAGCAATCAGCCCCAGCATTTT
CDR3: CASREGDYSNQPQHF

V: TRBV6-5
J: TRBJ2-1
D: -
size: -
DNA: TGTGCCAGCAGTTACTCCAGTATAGCCGGGGCCTCCTACAATGAGCAGTTCTTC
CDR3: CASSYSSIAGASYNEQFF

V: TRBV5-1
J: TRBJ1-6
D: TRBD1
size: few
DNA: TGCGCCAGCAGCGGCGACAGGGGCGGGTATTCACCCCTCCACTTT
CDR3: CASSGDRGGYSPLHF

V: TRBV20-1
J: TRBJ1-5
D: -
size: -
DNA: TGCAGTGCCGCGGACTACCGGGAACCCCAGCATTTT
CDR3: CSAADYREPQHF

V: TRBV11-2
J: TRBJ2-7
D: TRBD1
size: many
DNA: TGTGCCAGCAGCTGGGACAGGGCAAGTGGCGGCTACGAGCAGTACTTC
CDR3: CASSWDRASGGYEQYF

V: TRBV15
J: TRBJ1-5
D: -
size: many
DNA: TGTGCCACCAGCAGGGGAGGACAGTTCAATCAGCCCCAGCATTTT
CDR3: CATSRGGQFNQPQHF

V: TRBV7-3
J: TRBJ2-2
D: -
size: -
DNA: TGTGCCAGCAGGTCCGGGCGAACCACCGGGGAGCTGTTTTTT
CDR3: CASRSGRTTGELFF

V: TRBV12-3/TRBV12-4
J: TRBJ1-3
D: -
size: few
DNA: TGTGCCAGCAAGTATGGGTTCGCATCTGGAAACACCATATATTTT
CDR3: CASKYGFASGNTIYF

V: TRBV6-5
J: TRBJ2-3
D: -
size: many
DNA: TGTGCCAGCAGCAAATACTCTGGCGCGGACGATACGCAGTATTTT
CDR3: CASSKYSGADDTQYF

V: TRBV10-1
J: TRBJ2-1
D: TRBD1
size: -
DNA: TGCGCCAGCAGTGAGTCGGGACAGGGGATTCCCTCCTACAATGAGCAGTTCTTC
CDR3: CASSESGQGIPSYNEQFF

V: TRBV28
J: TRBJ1-3
D: -
size: -
DNA: TGTGCCAGCAGTTGGGCTGGAAACACCATATATTTT
CDR3: CASSWAGNTIYF

V: TRBV5-1
J: TRBJ2-3
D: -
size: -
DNA: TGCGCCAGCAGCTTCGAGCTGGATACGCAGTATTTT
CDR3: CASSFELDTQYF

V: TRBV6-4
J: TRBJ2-3
D: -
size: -
DNA: TGTGCCAGCAGTGACGGGGGGGCTAGCACAGATACGCAGTATTTT
CDR3: CASSDGGASTDTQYF

V: TRBV18
J: TRBJ2-5
D: TRBD2
size: -
DNA: TGTGCCAGCTCACCACCGGAGCTCTTATACGGGACTAGAACGGAGACCCAGTACTTC
CDR3: CASSPPELLYGTRTETQYF

V: TRBV7-9
J: TRBJ2-5
D: TRBD2
size: -
DNA: TGTGCCAGCAGCTTCGGACTAGCGGGGGAAGAGACCCAGTACTTC
CDR3: CASSFGLAGEETQYF

V: TRBV4-2
J: TRBJ1-6
D: -
size: few
DNA: TGTGCCAGCAGCCAAGATCATAGCTCCTATAATTCACCCCTCCACTTT
CDR3: CASSQDHSSYNSPLHF

V: TRBV7-2
J: TRBJ2-1
D: -
size: many
DNA: TGTGCCAGCAGCCCCTCGGTTGTCGCCCAGCAGTTCTTC
CDR3: CASSPSVVAQQFF

V: TRBV7-2
J: TRBJ1-2
D: -
size: few
DNA: TGTGCCAGCAGCTTAAACAAGGTTGACGGCTACACCTTC
CDR3: CASSLNKVDGYTF

V: TRBV29-1
J: TRBJ2-2
D: -
size: many
DNA: TGCAGCGCAGTAGTGGGGGCCTACACCGGGGAGCTGTTTTTT
CDR3: CSAVVGAYTGELFF

V: TRBV28
J: TRBJ2-2
D: -
size: -
DNA: TGTGCCAGCAGTTTTGGGCAGAACACCGGGGAGCTGTTTTTT
CDR3: CASSFGQNTGELFF

V: TRBV20-1
J: TRBJ2-7
D: -
size: few
DNA: TGCAGTGCTGGCAGACTCTACGAGCAGTACTTC
CDR3: CSAGRLYEQYF

V: TRBV4-1
J: TRBJ1-5
D: -
size: -
DNA: TGCGCCAGCAGCCGGTCAAAGTTCGATCAGCCCCAGCATTTT
CDR3: CASSRSKFDQPQHF

V: TRBV10-3
J: TRBJ2-2
D: -
size: many
DNA: TGTGCCATCAGATCACCAGTGAACACCGGGGAGCTGTTTTTT
CDR3: CAIRSPVNTGELFF

V: TRBV3-2
J: TRBJ1-1
D: -
size: few
DNA: TGTGCCAGCAGCTACCACGCGCTCAGGGAGATGCCTGAAGCTTTCTTT
CDR3: CASSYHALREMPEAFF

V: TRBV5-4
J: TRBJ1-2
D: -
size: -
DNA: TGTGCCAGCATTCCGCGGGGAGGGCGGCTTCAAGGCTACACCTTC
CDR3: CASIPRGGRLQGYTF

V: TRBV2
J: TRBJ2-1
D: -
size: few
DNA: TGTGCCAGCAGTGAATGGACGGAAGACAATGAGCAGTTCTTC
CDR3: CASSEWTEDNEQFF

V: TRBV19
J: TRBJ1-1
D: -
size: many
DNA: TGTGCCAGTAGGATCATAGGGAGCACTGAAGCTTTCTTT
CDR3: CASRIIGSTEAFF

V: TRBV9
J: TRBJ2-7
D: -
size: few
DNA: TGTGCCAGCAGCGTAGGACAGCACTCCTACGAGCAGTACTTC
CDR3: CASSVGQHSYEQYF

V: TRBV7-3
J: TRBJ2-2
D: -
size: -
DNA: TGTGCCAGCAGCTTACTCGGTACGGCGAACACCGGGGAGCTGTTTTTT
CDR3: CASSLLGTANTGELFF

V: TRBV29-1
J: TRBJ2-2
D: -
size: many
DNA: TGCAGCGTTGTATGGGGGCAGACTCACACCGGGGAGCTGTTTTTT
CDR3: CSVVWGQTHTGELFF

V: TRBV3-1
J: TRBJ2-1
D: -
size: few
DNA: TGTGCCAGCAGCCAAGAGATAACAGGGACCTACAATGAGCAGTTCTTC
CDR3: CASSQEITGTYNEQFF

V: TRBV7-2
J: TRBJ1-2
D: -
size: -
DNA: TGTGCCAGCAGCTTCTCCCCCTACAGGGAGCCTATCCGTGGCTACACCTTC
CDR3: CASSFSPYREPIRGYTF

V: TRBV4-3
J: TRBJ2-2
D: -
size: few
DNA: TGCGCCAGCAGCCAAAGAGGGCTAGACACCGGGGAGCTGTTTTTT
CDR3: CASSQRGLDTGELFF

V: TRBV4-1
J: TRBJ2-5
D: TRBD2
size: -
DNA: TGCGCCAGCAGCCAAGGTGGTTTGCGGGGGGGACAAGAGACCCAGTACTTC
CDR3: CASSQGGLRGGQETQYF

V: TRBV4-3
J: TRBJ2-1
D: TRBD1
size: -
DNA: TGCGCCAGCAGCCAAGATATAAGGGACAGGGCGTACAATGAGCAGTTCTTC
CDR3: CASSQDIRDRAYNEQFF

V: TRBV12-3/TRBV12-4
J: TRBJ1-2
D: TRBD1
size: few
DNA: TGTGCCAGCAGTTCGACCGGGACAGGGGCCCATGGCTACACCTTC
CDR3: CASSSTGTGAHGYTF

V: TRBV7-3
J: TRBJ2-3
D: TRBD2
size: few
DNA: TGTGCCAGCAGCTTAGGGGTAGCGGGGGGCACAGATACGCAGTATTTT
CDR3: CASSLGVAGGTDTQYF

V: TRBV24-1
J: TRBJ2-3
D: TRBD2
size: few
DNA: TGTGCCACCAGTGATTCCGGGGAGGGGAGCACAGATACGCAGTATTTT
CDR3: CATSDSGEGSTDTQYF